The clone carrying this T cell receptor (beta chain) was picked up a small number of times. This specimen belongs to a study of identical twins. TCRdb re-derived calls from the 5' RACE reads in MiXCR, one entry per CDR3 protein. Of approximately 600,000 distinct CDR3 sequences in the sample, roughly 6.6% were seen once. The CDR3 runs 15 residues. V was cut by 3 bases and J by 0 bases, with 6 bases left in between. Separately, the same data were catalogued under a study of yellow fever vaccine responses in identical twins.

The specimen sequenced was PBMCs. The sequence was obtained from a woman younger than 35 in good health. The chain carries TRBV12-3 or TRBV12-4 and TRBJ2-6; D not resolved. The CDR3 sequence is CASSLQSSGANVLTF. DNA for the CDR3: TGTGCCAGCAGTTTGCAGAGCTCTGGGGCCAACGTCCTGACTTTC.